This TCR beta chain was observed in a study of type 1 regulatory T cells. Looking at the study overall: T-allo10 is a Tr1-enriched, alloantigen-specific CD4 T cell product made in vitro.

In TCRdb, the reads were re-called with MiXCR into one record per CDR3 protein. The sample shows about 62,000 distinct CDR3 sequences, approximately 67% of them seen only once. A word on this clonotype: Antigen: not known.

This clonotype originated in a human donor in good health. The sample was cultured non-Tr1 T cells, either the whole culture or a sorted T cell fraction (not recorded which).

The CDR3, as DNA: TGTGCCAGCACCGTTCTACAGGGGGCCGGGGAGCTGTTTTTT. Its translation is CASTVLQGAGELFF. The chain carries TRBV7-9 and TRBJ2-2, with 8 bases matching TRBD1. V shed 7 bases, J shed 6 bases, and the junction held 7 bases outside the gene matches. The CDR3 totals 14 residues. Germline-derived CDR1 and CDR2 are SEHNR and FQNEAQ (reference sequence).